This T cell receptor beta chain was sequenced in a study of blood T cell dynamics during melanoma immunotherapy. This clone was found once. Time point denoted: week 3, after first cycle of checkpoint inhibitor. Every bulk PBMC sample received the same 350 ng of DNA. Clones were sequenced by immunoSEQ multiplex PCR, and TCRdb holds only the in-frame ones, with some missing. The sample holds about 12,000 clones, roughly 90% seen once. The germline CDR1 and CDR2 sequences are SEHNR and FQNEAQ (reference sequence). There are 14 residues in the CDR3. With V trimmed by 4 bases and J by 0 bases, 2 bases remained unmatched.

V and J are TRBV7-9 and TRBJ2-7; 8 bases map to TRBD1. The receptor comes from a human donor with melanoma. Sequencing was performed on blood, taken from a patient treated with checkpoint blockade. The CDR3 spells CASSSDRDSYEQYF. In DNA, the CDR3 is TGTGCCAGCAGCTCGGACAGGGACTCCTACGAGCAGTACTTC.